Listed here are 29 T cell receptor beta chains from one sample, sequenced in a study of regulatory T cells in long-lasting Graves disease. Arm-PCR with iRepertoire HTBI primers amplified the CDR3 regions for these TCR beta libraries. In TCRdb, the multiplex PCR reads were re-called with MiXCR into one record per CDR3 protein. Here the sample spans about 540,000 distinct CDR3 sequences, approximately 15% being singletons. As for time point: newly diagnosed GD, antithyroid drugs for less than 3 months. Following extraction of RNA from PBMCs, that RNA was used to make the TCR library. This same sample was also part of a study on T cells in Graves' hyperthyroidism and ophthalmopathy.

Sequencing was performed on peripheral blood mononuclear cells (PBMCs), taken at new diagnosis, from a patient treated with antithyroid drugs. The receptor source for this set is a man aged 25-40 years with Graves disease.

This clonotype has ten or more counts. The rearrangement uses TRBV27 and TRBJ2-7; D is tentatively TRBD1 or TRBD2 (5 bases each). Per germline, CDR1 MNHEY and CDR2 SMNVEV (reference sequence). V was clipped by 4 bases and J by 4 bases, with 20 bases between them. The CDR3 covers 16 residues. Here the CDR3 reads CASSSSPGPTLYEQYF. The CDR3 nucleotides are TGTGCCAGCAGTTCGTCACCGGGACCAACGCTTTACGAGCAGTACTTC.

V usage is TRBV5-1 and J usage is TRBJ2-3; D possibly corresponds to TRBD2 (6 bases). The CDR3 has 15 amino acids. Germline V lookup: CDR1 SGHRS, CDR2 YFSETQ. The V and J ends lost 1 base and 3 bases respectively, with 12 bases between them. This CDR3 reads CASSLRTAGTDTQYF. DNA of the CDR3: TGCGCCAGCAGCTTGAGGACGGCGGGAACAGATACGCAGTATTTT.

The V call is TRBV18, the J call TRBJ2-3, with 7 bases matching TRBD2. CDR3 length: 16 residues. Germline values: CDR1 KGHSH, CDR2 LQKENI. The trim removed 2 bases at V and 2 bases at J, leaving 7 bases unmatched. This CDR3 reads CASSPSQRDLTDTQYF. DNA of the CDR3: TGTGCCAGCTCACCATCCCAGCGGGACCTCACAGATACGCAGTATTTT.

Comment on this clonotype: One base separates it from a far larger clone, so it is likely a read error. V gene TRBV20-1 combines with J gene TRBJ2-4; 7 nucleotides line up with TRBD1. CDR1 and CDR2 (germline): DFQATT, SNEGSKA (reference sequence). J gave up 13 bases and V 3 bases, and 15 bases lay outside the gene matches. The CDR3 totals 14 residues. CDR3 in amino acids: CSARAGTAQDTQYF. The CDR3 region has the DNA TGCAGTGCTAGGGCCGGGACAGCACAAGATACCCAGTACTTC.

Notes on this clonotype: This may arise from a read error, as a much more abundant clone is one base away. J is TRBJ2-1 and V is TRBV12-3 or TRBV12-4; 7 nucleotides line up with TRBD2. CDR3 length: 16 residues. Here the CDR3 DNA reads TGTGCCAGCAATTTAGGTCGGGGGGAAGCGGGCAATGAGCAGTTCTTC. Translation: CASNLGRGEAGNEQFF.

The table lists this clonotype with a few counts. DNA for the CDR3: TGCAGCGGGGGTGTCCTCAACAATGAGCAGTTCTTC. It codes for CSGGVLNNEQFF. The rearrangement joins TRBV29-1 to TRBJ2-1, with unresolved D. The CDR3 is 12 residues long. The V gene lost 7 bases and the J gene lost 5 bases, with 12 bases spanning the gap. Germline CDR1 and CDR2: SQVTM and ANQGSEA.

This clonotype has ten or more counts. The CDR3 DNA reads as TGTGCCAGCAGTTACTTCAGGGACCTCAGTGAGACCCAGTACTTC. Residues: CASSYFRDLSETQYF. J is TRBJ2-5 and V is TRBV6-5; D could derive from TRBD1 or TRBD2 (5 bases each). This CDR3 has 15 amino acids. Germline V CDR1 and CDR2: MNHEY, SVGAGI. With 1 base removed from V and 5 bases from J, the gap between germline ends came to 14 bases.

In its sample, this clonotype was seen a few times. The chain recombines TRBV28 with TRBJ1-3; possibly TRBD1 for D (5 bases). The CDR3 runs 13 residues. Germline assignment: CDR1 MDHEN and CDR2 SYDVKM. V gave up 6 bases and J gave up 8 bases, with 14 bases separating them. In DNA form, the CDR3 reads TGTGCCAGCAGGCGACTCCCCAGGGACACCATATATTTT. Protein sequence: CASRRLPRDTIYF.

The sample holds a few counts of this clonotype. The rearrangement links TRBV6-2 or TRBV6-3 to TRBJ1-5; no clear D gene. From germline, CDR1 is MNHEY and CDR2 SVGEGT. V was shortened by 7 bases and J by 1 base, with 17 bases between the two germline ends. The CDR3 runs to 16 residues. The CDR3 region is CASTLGAGRSNQPQHF. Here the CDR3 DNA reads TGTGCCAGCACCCTGGGAGCTGGTCGGAGCAATCAGCCCCAGCATTTT.

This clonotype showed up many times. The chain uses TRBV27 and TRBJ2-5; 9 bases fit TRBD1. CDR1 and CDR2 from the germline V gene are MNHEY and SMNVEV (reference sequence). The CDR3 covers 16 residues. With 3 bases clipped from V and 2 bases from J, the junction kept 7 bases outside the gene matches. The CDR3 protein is CASSFLRTGEQETQYF. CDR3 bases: TGTGCCAGCAGTTTTTTGCGGACAGGGGAACAAGAGACCCAGTACTTC.

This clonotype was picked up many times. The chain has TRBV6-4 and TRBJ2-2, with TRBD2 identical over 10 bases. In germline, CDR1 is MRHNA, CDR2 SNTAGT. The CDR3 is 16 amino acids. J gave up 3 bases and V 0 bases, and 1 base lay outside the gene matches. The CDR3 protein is CASSDSGTSDTGELFF. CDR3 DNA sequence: TGTGCCAGCAGTGACTCCGGGACTAGCGACACCGGGGAGCTGTTTTTT.

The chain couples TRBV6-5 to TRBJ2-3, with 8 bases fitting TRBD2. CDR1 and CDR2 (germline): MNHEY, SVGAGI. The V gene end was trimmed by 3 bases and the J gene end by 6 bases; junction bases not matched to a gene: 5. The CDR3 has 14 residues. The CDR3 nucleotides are TGTGCCAGCAGTTATTCGACTAGCGACGATACGCAGTATTTT. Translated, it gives CASSYSTSDDTQYF.

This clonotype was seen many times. The CDR3 DNA is TGTGCCAGCAGCTTAGAGGCGGGCTCTAGCACAGATACGCAGTATTTT. Translated: CASSLEAGSSTDTQYF. V usage is TRBV7-9 and J usage is TRBJ2-3; tentative D call: TRBD2 (5 bases). Per germline, CDR1 SEHNR and CDR2 FQNEAQ (reference sequence). The CDR3 loop spans 16 amino acids. Trimming stripped 1 base from V and 0 bases from J, with 11 bases between.

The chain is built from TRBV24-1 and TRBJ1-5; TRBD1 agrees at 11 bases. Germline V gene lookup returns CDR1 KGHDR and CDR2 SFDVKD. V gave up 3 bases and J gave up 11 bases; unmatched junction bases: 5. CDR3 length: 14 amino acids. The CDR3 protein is CATSDPGTGGTQHF. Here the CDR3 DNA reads TGTGCCACCAGTGATCCTGGGACAGGGGGAACCCAGCATTTT.

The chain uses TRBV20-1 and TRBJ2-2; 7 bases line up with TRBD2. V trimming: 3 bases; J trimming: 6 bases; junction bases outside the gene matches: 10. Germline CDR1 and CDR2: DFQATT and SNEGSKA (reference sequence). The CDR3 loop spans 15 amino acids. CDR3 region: CSASRPSAGAGELFF. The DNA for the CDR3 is TGCAGTGCTAGTAGACCGAGTGCGGGAGCCGGGGAGCTGTTTTTT.

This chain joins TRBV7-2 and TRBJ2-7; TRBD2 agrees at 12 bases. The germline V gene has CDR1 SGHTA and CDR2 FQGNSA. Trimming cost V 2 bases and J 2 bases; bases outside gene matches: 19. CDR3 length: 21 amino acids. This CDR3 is CASSLPRTRLAGDWRPYEQYF. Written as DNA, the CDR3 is TGTGCCAGCAGCTTACCCCGCACGAGACTAGCGGGAGATTGGCGCCCCTACGAGCAGTACTTC.

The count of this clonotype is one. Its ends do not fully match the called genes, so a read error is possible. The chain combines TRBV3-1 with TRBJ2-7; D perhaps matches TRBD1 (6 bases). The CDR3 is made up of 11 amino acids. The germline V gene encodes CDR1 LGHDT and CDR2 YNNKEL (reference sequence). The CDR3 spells CASRGDTERYF. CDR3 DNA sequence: TGTGCCAGCAGGGGGGACACCGAGCGGTACTTC.

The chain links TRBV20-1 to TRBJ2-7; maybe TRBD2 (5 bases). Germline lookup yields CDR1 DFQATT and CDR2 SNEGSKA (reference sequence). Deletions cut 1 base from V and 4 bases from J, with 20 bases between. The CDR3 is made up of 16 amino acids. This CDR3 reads CSARVGPGGFFYEQYF. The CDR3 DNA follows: TGCAGTGCTAGAGTCGGCCCCGGCGGGTTCTTTTACGAGCAGTACTTC.

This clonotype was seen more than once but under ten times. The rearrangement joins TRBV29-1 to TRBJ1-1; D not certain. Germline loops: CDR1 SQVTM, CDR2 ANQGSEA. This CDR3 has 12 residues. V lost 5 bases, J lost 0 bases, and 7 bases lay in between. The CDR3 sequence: CSVNPVNTEAFF. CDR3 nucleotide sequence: TGCAGCGTTAATCCGGTGAACACTGAAGCTTTCTTT.

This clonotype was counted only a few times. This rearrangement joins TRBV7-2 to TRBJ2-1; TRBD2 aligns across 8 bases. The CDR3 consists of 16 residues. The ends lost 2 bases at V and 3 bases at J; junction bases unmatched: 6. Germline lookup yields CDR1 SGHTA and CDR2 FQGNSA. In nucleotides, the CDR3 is TGTGCCAGCAGCTTAATGGGACTAGTGAACTACAATGAGCAGTTCTTC. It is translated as CASSLMGLVNYNEQFF.

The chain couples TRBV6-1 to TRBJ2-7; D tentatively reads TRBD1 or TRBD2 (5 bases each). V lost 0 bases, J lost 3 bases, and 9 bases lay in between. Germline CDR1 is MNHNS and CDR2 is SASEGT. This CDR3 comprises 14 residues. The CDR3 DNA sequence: TGTGCCAGCAGTGAAGCTGGGGGAGTCTACGAGCAGTACTTC. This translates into CASSEAGGVYEQYF.

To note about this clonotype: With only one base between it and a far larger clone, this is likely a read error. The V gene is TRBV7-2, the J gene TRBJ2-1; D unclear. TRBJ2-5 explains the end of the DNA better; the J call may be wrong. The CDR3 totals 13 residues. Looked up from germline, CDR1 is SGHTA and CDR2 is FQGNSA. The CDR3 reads CVSSLWLGETQYF. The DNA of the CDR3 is TGTGTCAGCAGCTTATGGCTGGGAGAGACCCAGTACTTC.

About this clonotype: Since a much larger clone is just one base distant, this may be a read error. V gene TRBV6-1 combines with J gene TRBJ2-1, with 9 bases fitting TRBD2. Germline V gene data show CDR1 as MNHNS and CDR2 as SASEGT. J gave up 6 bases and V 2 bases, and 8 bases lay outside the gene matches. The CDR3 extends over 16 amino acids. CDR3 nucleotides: TGTGCCAGCAGTGAACGGGCTAGCGGGAAGGGCAATGAGCAGTTCTTC. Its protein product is CASSERASGKGNEQFF.

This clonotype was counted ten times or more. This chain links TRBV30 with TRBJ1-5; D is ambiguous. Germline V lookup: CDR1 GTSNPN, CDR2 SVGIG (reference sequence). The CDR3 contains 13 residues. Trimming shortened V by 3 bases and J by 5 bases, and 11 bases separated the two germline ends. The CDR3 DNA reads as TGTGCCTGGAGGTCTCTGCCTCATCAGCCCCAGCATTTT. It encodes CAWRSLPHQPQHF.

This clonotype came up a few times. The CDR3 DNA reads TGCAGTGCTAGGCTGACAGCCAAAGAGACCCAGTACTTC. Encoded protein: CSARLTAKETQYF. The chain joins TRBV20-1 to TRBJ2-5, with D maybe TRBD1 (5 bases). The CDR3 contains 13 residues. From germline, CDR1 is DFQATT and CDR2 SNEGSKA (reference sequence). Trimming removed 3 bases at V and 3 bases at J, with 11 bases between.

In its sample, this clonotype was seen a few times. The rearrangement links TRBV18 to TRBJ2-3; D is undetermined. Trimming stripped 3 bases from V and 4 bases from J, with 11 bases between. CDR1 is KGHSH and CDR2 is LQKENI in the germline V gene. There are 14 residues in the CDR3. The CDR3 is CASSPDVRADTQYF. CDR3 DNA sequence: TGTGCCAGCTCACCGGACGTAAGGGCAGATACGCAGTATTTT.

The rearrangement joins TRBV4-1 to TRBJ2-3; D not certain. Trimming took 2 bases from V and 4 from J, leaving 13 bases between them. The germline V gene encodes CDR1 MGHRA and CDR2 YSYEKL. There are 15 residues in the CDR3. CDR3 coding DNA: TGCGCCAGCAGCCAAAGAATAGTCGAAGCAGATACGCAGTATTTT. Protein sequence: CASSQRIVEADTQYF.

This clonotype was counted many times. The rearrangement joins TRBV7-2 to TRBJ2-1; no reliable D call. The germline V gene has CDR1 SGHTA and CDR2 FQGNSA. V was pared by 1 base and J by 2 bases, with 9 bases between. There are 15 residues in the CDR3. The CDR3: CASSLVLPPYNEQFF. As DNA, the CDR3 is TGTGCCAGCAGCTTAGTCCTCCCACCCTACAATGAGCAGTTCTTC.

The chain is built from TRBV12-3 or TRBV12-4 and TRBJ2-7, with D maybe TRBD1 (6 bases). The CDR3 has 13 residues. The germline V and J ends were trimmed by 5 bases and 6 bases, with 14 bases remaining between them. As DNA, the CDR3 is TGTGCCAGCAGTCCTCCAGGGGAACGCGAGCAGTACTTC. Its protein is CASSPPGEREQYF.